A single sample is the source of the 10 T cell receptor beta chains below, sequenced in a study of control samples from healthy donors and cancer patients. Libraries were prepared by immunoSEQ multiplex PCR; TCRdb keeps only in-frame clonotypes and omits some of them. The data contain more than 100,000 clones, more than 85% of them singletons. Sequences were obtained from blood. The receptors originated from a woman between 18 and 29 years old in good health.

This chain uses TRBV12-5 with TRBJ2-1; 9 positions match TRBD1. CDR1 and CDR2 from the germline V gene are LGHNT and FRNRAP. This CDR3 spans 16 amino acids. The trim removed 5 bases at V and 9 bases at J, leaving 14 bases unmatched. The CDR3 loop reads CASGPLQGAGTGEQFF. CDR3 coding DNA: TGTGCTAGTGGTCCCTTACAGGGGGCCGGCACCGGTGAGCAGTTCTTC.

This sequence joins TRBV28 and TRBJ1-1, with TRBD1 matching 7 bases. Germline assignment: CDR1 MDHEN and CDR2 SYDVKM. V shed 6 bases, J shed 0 bases, and the junction held 13 bases outside the gene matches. This CDR3 has 17 amino acids. CDR3 sequence (DNA): TGTGCCAGCAGGCCTGGGACAGAATATTACATGAACACTGAAGCTTTCTTT. Encoded protein: CASRPGTEYYMNTEAFF. Variable domain in full (rest from reference TRBV28 and TRBJ1-1): DVKVTQSSRYLVKRTGEKVFLECVQDMDHENMFWYRQDPGLGLRLIYFSYDVKMKEKGDIPEGYSVSREKKERFSLILESASTNQTSMYLCASRPGTEYYMNTEAFFGQGTRLTVV.

This rearrangement joins TRBV19 to TRBJ2-6; D gene ambiguous. CDR1 is LNHDA and CDR2 is SQIVND in the germline V gene (reference sequence). There are 16 residues in the CDR3. Trimming pared 2 bases from V and 0 bases from J, leaving 8 bases between. The DNA of the CDR3 is TGTGCCAGTAGTATATGGCATTTCTCTGGGGCCAACGTCCTGACTTTC. It translates to CASSIWHFSGANVLTF.

The chain recombines TRBV28 with TRBJ1-2; TRBD1 matches at 10 bases. After removal of 8 bases from V and 4 bases from J, the junction contained 13 bases not matched to a gene. The germline V gene has CDR1 MDHEN and CDR2 SYDVKM. The CDR3 sequence is 16 residues long. For the CDR3, the DNA is TGTGCCAGCGACCGGACTAGGACAGGGGGAGGCTATGGCTACACCTTC. Residues: CASDRTRTGGGYGYTF.

The chain recombines TRBV24-1 with TRBJ2-3; 12 bases match TRBD1. Per the germline V gene, CDR1 is KGHDR and CDR2 is SFDVKD. V trimming: 3 bases; J trimming: 4 bases; junction bases outside the gene matches: 10. The CDR3 has 18 amino acids. CDR3 in DNA: TGTGCCACCAGTGATAGGGGGACAGGGGGCGTAGGCTCAGATACGCAGTATTTT. Its protein product is CATSDRGTGGVGSDTQYF.

V and J are TRBV28 and TRBJ1-1; TRBD1 matches at 7 bases. The junction had 4 bases not matched to a gene; V was cut back by 2 bases and J by 1 base. Germline-derived CDR1 and CDR2 are MDHEN and SYDVKM. The CDR3 contains 15 residues. Here the CDR3 DNA reads TGTGCCAGCAGTTTAGAGGGGGCAGGGAACACTGAAGCTTTCTTT. Amino acid sequence: CASSLEGAGNTEAFF.

The rearrangement uses TRBV28 and TRBJ2-3, with D possibly being TRBD2 (5 bases). Germline CDR1 and CDR2: MDHEN and SYDVKM. V lost 5 bases and J 4 bases, leaving 16 bases between the germline ends. The CDR3 totals 15 residues. The DNA for the CDR3 is TGTGCCAGCAGTCCTTTGGTGAGGGCCCCAGATACGCAGTATTTT. This codes for CASSPLVRAPDTQYF.

The chain links TRBV11-1 to TRBJ2-2; TRBD1 aligns across 7 bases. The J segment lost 7 bases and the V segment lost 1 base, leaving 6 bases of the junction unmatched. This CDR3 has 15 amino acids. CDR1 is SGHAT and CDR2 is FQDESV in the germline V gene (reference sequence). The DNA for the CDR3 is TGTGCCAGCAGCTTAGGGACAGGAGGCAGCGGGGAGCTGTTTTTT. Translation gives CASSLGTGGSGELFF. The full variable domain, its missing parts supplied by reference TRBV11-1 and TRBJ2-2, is EAEVAQSPRYKITEKSQAVAFWCDPISGHATLYWYRQILGQGPELLVQFQDESVVDDSQLPKDRFSAERLKGVDSTLKIQPAELGDSAMYLCASSLGTGGSGELFFGEGSRLTVL.

This chain uses TRBV7-2 with TRBJ2-1; 10 bases match TRBD2. In germline, CDR1 is SGHTA, CDR2 FQGNSA. The V and J ends lost 1 base and 0 bases, in that order; junction bases with no gene match: 9. The length of the CDR3 is 19 residues. In nucleotides, the CDR3 is TGTGCCAGCAGCTTAGATGGCCTAGCGGGGGTGGGCTCCTACAATGAGCAGTTCTTC. This encodes CASSLDGLAGVGSYNEQFF.

The V and J genes are TRBV9 and TRBJ1-5; TRBD1 might be the D (6 bases). Germline loops: CDR1 SGDLS, CDR2 YYNGEE. Trimming removed 3 bases at V and 6 bases at J, with 16 bases between. The CDR3 length is 15 residues. CDR3: CASSADSGAFQPQHF. The CDR3 DNA reads as TGTGCCAGCAGCGCGGACAGCGGGGCTTTTCAGCCCCAGCATTTT.